The 10 T cell receptor beta chains presented below share a single source sample, sequenced in a study of CD8 T cells in ankylosing spondylitis. MiXCR, applied by TCRdb to the 5' RACE reads, yields one record per CDR3 protein. The sample contains 700,000 to 850,000 distinct CDR3 sequences, about an eighth of which appear only once. No antigen has been identified for these receptors. Study-level results: Seemingly characteristic of ankylosing spondylitis blood was a TCR beta motif consisting of 7 or 8 highly homologous variants.

The sequenced sample consisted of blood, either unsorted or a sorted T cell fraction (not recorded which). These receptors came from a male donor with ankylosing spondylitis.

Many counts were recorded for this clonotype. The junction differs from germline at one of its ends, possibly a read error. The chain couples TRBV20-1 to TRBJ1-2; D not resolved. CDR1 is DFQATT, CDR2 SNEGSKA, per germline (reference sequence). The CDR3 length is 13 residues. CDR3 nucleotide sequence: TGCAGTGCATCGTGGATGACTAATTATGGCTACACCTTC. This codes for CSASWMTNYGYTF.

This clonotype has a single count. The chain couples TRBV10-3 to TRBJ1-2, with TRBD1 matching over 7 bases. Trimming cost V 8 bases and J 7 bases; bases outside gene matches: 7. Germline CDR1 is ENHRY and CDR2 is SYGVKD. The CDR3 consists of 12 residues. The CDR3 sequence is CAIGGGVSGYTF. DNA of the CDR3: TGTGCCATCGGAGGGGGCGTCAGTGGCTACACCTTC.

The genes are TRBV7-2 and TRBJ1-6, with no clear D. Germline values: CDR1 SGHTA, CDR2 FQGNSA. The CDR3 is made up of 16 amino acids. The germline V and J ends were trimmed by 8 bases and 1 base, with 15 bases remaining between them. The CDR3 reads CASRREGRSYNSPLHF. The CDR3 DNA reads TGTGCCAGCCGTCGGGAGGGAAGGTCCTATAATTCACCCCTCCACTTT.

This sequence joins TRBV10-3 and TRBJ1-4, with D maybe TRBD1 (5 bases). Germline V gene lookup returns CDR1 ENHRY and CDR2 SYGVKD. Trimming left V 6 bases short and J 7 bases short, with 15 bases between. This CDR3 is built from 14 residues. The chain's CDR3 is CAISRDPEGEKLFF. The DNA of the CDR3 is TGTGCCATCAGCAGGGACCCCGAGGGTGAAAAACTGTTTTTT.

This clonotype occurred a few times. J is TRBJ2-3 and V is TRBV20-1, with D uncertain. The CDR3 consists of 12 residues. Germline V CDR1 and CDR2: DFQATT, SNEGSKA (reference sequence). Deletions cut 6 bases from V and 6 bases from J, with 13 bases between. In DNA form, the CDR3 reads TGCAGTGCCCAGGATTTTGGCGATACGCAGTATTTT. It codes for CSAQDFGDTQYF.

This clonotype was found a few times. V is TRBV24-1 and J is TRBJ1-2; 7 bases fit TRBD1. From germline, CDR1 is KGHDR and CDR2 SFDVKD. Losses at the gene ends were 9 bases for V and 4 bases for J; bases not matched to a gene: 10. This CDR3 comprises 14 residues. The CDR3 coding sequence is TGTGCCACCGCCGCAGGGGGGCGAAGCTATGGCTACACCTTC. The encoded protein is CATAAGGRSYGYTF.

This clonotype was found a few times. The V gene is TRBV28, the J gene TRBJ2-3; perhaps TRBD2 as D (6 bases). V gave up 5 bases and J gave up 2 bases, with 17 bases separating them. The CDR3 totals 16 residues. Germline CDR1 and CDR2: MDHEN and SYDVKM. The CDR3 DNA reads TGTGCCAGCAGTCAACTTAGCGGAAGAATCACAGATACGCAGTATTTT. Translating it yields CASSQLSGRITDTQYF. Looking up the rest from reference TRBV28 and TRBJ2-3 gives the full variable domain: DVKVTQSSRYLVKRTGEKVFLECVQDMDHENMFWYRQDPGLGLRLIYFSYDVKMKEKGDIPEGYSVSREKKERFSLILESASTNQTSMYLCASSQLSGRITDTQYFGPGTRLTVL.

This clonotype was seen ten or more times. The chain has TRBV20-1 and TRBJ2-5, with TRBD1 matching over 8 bases. The trim removed 4 bases at V and 4 bases at J, leaving 11 bases unmatched. The CDR3 spans 15 residues. CDR1 is DFQATT, CDR2 SNEGSKA, per germline (reference sequence). CDR3 nucleotide sequence: TGCAGTGCTAATAACCCCGGACAGGGAGGAGAGACCCAGTACTTC. Residues: CSANNPGQGGETQYF.

This clonotype appeared a few times. The chain couples TRBV20-1 to TRBJ1-3, with D perhaps matching TRBD1 (5 bases). The CDR3 runs 12 residues. The V end was cut by 6 bases, the J end by 7 bases, with 13 bases between. Germline V lookup: CDR1 DFQATT, CDR2 SNEGSKA (reference sequence). For the CDR3, the DNA is TGCAGTGCCCCGGACAATGGGAACACCATATATTTT. It encodes CSAPDNGNTIYF.

This clonotype was observed a few times. The gene calls are TRBV5-1 and TRBJ2-3; the D is unclear. Germline CDR1 is SGHRS and CDR2 is YFSETQ. V lost 0 bases to trimming and J lost 1 base, with 12 bases between them. The CDR3 consists of 16 residues. The CDR3 loop is CASSLVVVVGTDTQYF. CDR3 DNA sequence: TGCGCCAGCAGCTTGGTGGTAGTCGTCGGCACAGATACGCAGTATTTT.